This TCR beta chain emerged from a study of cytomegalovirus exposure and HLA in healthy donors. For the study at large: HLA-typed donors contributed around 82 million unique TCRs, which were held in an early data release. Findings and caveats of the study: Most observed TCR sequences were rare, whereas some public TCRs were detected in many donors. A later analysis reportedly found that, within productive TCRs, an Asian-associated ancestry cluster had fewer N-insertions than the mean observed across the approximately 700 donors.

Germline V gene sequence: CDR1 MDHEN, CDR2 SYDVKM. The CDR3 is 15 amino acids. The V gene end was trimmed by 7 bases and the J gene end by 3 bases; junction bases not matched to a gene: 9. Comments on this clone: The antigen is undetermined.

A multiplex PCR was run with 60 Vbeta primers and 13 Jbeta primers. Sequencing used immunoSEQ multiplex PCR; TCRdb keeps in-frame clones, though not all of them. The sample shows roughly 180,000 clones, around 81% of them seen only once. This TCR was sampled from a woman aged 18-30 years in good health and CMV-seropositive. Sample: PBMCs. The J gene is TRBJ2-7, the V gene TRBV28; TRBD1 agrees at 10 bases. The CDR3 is CASKDRDRGFYEQYF. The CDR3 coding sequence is TGTGCCAGCAAAGACCGGGACAGGGGTTTCTACGAGCAGTACTTC.